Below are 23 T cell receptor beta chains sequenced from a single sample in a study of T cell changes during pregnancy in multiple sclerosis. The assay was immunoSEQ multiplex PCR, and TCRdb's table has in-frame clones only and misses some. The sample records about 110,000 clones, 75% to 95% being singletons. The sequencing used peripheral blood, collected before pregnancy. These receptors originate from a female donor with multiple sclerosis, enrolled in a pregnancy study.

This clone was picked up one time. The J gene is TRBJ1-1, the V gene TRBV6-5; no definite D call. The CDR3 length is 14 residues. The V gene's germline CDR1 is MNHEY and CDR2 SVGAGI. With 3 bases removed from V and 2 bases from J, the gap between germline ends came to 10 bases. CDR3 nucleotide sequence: TGTGCCAGCAGTTATGCGCAGCGAAACACTGAAGCTTTCTTT. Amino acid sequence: CASSYAQRNTEAFF.

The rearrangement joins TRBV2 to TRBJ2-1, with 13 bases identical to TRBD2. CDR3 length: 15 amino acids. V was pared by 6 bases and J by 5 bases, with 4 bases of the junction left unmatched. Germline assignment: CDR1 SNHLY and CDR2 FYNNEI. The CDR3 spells CASRLLAGGNNEQFF. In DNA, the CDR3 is TGTGCCAGCAGGTTACTAGCGGGGGGGAACAATGAGCAGTTCTTC.

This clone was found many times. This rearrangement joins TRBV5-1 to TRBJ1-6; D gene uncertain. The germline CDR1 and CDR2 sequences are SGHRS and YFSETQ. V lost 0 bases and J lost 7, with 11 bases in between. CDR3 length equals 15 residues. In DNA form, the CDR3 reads TGCGCCAGCAGCTTGGGAGACGGAGCAAATTCACCCCTCCACTTT. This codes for CASSLGDGANSPLHF.

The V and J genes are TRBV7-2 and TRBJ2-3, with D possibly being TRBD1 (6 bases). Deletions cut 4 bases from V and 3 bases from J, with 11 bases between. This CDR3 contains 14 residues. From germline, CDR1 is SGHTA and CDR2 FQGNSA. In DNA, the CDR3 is TGTGCCAGCAGCTCAACAGGGTTTACAGATACGCAGTATTTT. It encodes CASSSTGFTDTQYF.

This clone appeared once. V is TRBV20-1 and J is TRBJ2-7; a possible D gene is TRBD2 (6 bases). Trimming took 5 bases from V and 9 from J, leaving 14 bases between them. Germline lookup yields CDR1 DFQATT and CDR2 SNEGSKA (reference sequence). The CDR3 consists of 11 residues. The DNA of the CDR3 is TGCAGTGCTCGGGGGTGGTTCGGGCAGTACTTC. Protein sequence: CSARGWFGQYF.

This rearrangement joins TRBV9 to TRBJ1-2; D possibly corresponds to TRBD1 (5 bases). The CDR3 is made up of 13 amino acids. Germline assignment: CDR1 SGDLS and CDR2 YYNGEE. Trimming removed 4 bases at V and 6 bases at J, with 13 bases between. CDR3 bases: TGTGCCAGCAGCCTTCAGGGTTCCCATGGCTACACCTTC. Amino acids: CASSLQGSHGYTF.

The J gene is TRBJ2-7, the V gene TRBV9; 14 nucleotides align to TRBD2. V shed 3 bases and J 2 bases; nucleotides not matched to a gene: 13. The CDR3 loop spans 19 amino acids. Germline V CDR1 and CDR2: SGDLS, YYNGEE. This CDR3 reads CASSAYPGLAGDQTYEQYF. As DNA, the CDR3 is TGTGCCAGCAGCGCGTATCCGGGACTAGCGGGAGATCAGACCTACGAGCAGTACTTC.

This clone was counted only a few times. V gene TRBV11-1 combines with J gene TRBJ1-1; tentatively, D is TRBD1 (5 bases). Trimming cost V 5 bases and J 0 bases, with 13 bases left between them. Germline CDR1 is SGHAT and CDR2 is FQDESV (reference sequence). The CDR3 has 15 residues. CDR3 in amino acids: CASSTLDKVNTEAFF. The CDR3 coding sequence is TGTGCCAGCAGCACACTGGACAAAGTGAACACTGAAGCTTTCTTT.

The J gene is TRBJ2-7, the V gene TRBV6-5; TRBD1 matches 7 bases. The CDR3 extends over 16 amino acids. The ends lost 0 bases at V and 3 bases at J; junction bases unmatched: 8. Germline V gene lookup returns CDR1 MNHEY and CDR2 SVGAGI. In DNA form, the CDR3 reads TGTGCCAGCAGTTACTCTTCGGGACAGTATCTCTACGAGCAGTACTTC. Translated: CASSYSSGQYLYEQYF.

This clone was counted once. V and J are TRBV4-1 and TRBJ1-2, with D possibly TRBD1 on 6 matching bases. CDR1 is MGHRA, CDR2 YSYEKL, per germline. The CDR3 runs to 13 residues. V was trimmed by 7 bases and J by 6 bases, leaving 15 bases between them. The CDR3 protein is CASKRNRDHGYTF. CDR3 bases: TGCGCCAGCAAGCGCAACAGGGACCATGGCTACACCTTC.

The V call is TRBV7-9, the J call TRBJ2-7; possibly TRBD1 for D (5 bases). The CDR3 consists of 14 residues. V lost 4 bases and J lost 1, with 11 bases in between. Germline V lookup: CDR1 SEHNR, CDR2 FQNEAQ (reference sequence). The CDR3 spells CASSWPRESYEQYF. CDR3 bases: TGTGCCAGCAGCTGGCCCAGGGAATCCTACGAGCAGTACTTC.

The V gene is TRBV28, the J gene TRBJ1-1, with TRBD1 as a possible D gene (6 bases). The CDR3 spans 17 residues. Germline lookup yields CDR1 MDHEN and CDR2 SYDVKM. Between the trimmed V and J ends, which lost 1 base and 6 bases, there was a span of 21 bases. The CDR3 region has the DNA TGTGCCAGCAGTTTATCCGTCTATACCCTCCGACAGGCTGAAGCTTTCTTT. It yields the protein CASSLSVYTLRQAEAFF.

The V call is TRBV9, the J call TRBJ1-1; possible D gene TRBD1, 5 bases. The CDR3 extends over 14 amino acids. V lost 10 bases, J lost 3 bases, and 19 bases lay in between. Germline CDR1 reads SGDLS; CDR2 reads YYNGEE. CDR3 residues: CASRPGGAYTEAFF. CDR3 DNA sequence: TGTGCCTCCCGACCGGGGGGAGCGTACACTGAAGCTTTCTTT. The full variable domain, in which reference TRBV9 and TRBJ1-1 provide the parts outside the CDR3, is DSGVTQTPKHLITATGQRVTLRCSPRSGDLSVYWYQQSLDQGLQFLIQYYNGEERAKGNILERFSAQQFPDLHSELNLSSLELGDSALYFCASRPGGAYTEAFFGQGTRLTVV.

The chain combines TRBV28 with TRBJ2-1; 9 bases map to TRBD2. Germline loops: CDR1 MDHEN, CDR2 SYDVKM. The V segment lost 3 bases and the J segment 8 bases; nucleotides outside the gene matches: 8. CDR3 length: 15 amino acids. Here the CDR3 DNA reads TGTGCCAGCAGTTTCCAGTCGACTAGCGGCGATGAGCAGTTCTTC. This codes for CASSFQSTSGDEQFF.

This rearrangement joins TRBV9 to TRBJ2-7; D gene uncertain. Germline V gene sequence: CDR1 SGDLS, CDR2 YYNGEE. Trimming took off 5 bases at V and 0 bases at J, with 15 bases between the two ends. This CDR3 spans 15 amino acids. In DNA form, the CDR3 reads TGTGCCAGCAGTCCGAGGAGCGAAAGCTCCTACGAGCAGTACTTC. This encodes CASSPRSESSYEQYF.

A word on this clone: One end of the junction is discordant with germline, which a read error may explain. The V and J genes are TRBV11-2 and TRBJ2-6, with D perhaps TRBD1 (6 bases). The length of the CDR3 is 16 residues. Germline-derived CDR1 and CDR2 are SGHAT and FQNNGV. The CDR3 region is CASSHEQGSGANVLTF. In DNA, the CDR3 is TGCGCCAGCAGCCACGAACAGGGATCTGGGGCCAACGTCCTGACTTTC. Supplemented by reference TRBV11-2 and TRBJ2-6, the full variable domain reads EAGVAQSPRYKIIEKRQSVAFWCNPISGHATLYWYQQILGQGPKLLIQFQNNGVVDDSQLPKDRFSAERLKGVDSTLKIQPAKLEDSAVYLCASSHEQGSGANVLTFGAGSRLTVL.

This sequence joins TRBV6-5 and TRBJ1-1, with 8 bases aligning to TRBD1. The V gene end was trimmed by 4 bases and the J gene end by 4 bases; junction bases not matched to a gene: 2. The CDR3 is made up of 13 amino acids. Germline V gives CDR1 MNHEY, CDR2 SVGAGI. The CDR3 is CASSSQGGTEAFF. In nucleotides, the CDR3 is TGTGCCAGCAGTTCACAGGGGGGCACTGAAGCTTTCTTT.

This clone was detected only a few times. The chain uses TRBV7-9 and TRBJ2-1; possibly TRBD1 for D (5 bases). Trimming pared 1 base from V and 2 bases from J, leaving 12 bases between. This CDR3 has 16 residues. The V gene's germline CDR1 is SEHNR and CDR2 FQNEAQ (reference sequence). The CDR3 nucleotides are TGTGCCAGCAGCTTAGGTCTAACAGGAACCTACAATGAGCAGTTCTTC. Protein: CASSLGLTGTYNEQFF.

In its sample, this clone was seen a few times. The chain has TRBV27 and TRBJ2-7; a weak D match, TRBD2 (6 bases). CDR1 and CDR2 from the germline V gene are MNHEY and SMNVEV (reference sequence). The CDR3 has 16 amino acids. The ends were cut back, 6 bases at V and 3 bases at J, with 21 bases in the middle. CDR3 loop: CASSQRARGGFYEQYF. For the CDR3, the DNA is TGTGCCAGCAGCCAAAGGGCGCGGGGAGGTTTCTACGAGCAGTACTTC.

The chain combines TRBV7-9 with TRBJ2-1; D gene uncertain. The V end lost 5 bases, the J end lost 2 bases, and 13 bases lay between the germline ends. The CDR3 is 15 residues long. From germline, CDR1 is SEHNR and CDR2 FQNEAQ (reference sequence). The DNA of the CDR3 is TGTGCCAGCAGCCCAGATGAAACCGCCTACAATGAGCAGTTCTTC. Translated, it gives CASSPDETAYNEQFF.

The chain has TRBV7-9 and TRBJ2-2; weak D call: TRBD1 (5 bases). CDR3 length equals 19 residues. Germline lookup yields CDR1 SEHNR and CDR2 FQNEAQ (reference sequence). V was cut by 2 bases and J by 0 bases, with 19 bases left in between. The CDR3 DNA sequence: TGTGCCAGCAGCTTATTCTTGGCCTGGGGCCTCCCGAACACCGGGGAGCTGTTTTTT. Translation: CASSLFLAWGLPNTGELFF.

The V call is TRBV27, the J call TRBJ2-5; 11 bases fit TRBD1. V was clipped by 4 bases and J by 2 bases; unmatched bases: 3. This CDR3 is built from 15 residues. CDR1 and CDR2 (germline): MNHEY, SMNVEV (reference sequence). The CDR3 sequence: CASSSGTGGQETQYF. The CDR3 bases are TGTGCCAGCAGTTCCGGGACAGGGGGGCAAGAGACCCAGTACTTC.

The CDR3 protein is CAWGGDALQNTDTQYF. The CDR3 DNA follows: TGTGCCTGGGGCGGGGACGCCCTACAAAACACAGATACGCAGTATTTT. The chain uses TRBV30 and TRBJ2-3; the D gene is possibly TRBD2 (6 bases). The CDR3 runs 16 residues. V was clipped by 5 bases and J by 2 bases, with 20 bases between them. CDR1 is GTSNPN, CDR2 SVGIG, per germline (reference sequence).